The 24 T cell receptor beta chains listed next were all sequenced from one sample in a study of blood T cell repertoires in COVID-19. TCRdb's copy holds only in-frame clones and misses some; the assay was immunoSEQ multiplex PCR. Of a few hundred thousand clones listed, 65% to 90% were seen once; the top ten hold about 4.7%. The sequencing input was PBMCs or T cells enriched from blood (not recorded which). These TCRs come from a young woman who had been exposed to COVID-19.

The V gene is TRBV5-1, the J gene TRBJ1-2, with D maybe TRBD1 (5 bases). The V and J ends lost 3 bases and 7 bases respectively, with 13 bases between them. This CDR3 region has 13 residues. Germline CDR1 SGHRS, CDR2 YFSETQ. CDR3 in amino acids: CASSSAGEGGYTF. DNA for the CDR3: TGCGCCAGCAGCTCGGCGGGGGAGGGTGGCTACACCTTC.

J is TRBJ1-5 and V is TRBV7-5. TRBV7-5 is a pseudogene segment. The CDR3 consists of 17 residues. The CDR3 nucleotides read TGTGCCAGAAGCCTGACCCTCAGTACGGGAGGGGATCAGCCCCAGCATTTT. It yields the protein CARSLTLSTGGDQPQHF.

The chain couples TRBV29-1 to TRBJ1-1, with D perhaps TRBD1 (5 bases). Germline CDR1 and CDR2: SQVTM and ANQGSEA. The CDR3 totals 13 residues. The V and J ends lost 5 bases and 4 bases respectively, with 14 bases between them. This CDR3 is CSVSGLGRTEAFF. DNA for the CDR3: TGCAGCGTTTCGGGACTTGGGCGCACTGAAGCTTTCTTT.

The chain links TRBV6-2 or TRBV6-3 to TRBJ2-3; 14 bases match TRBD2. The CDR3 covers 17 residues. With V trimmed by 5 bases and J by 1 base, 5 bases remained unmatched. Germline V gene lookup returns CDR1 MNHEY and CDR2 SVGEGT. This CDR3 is CASSRRGLAGGTDTQYF. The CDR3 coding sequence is TGTGCCAGCAGTCGGCGGGGACTAGCGGGGGGCACAGATACGCAGTATTTT.

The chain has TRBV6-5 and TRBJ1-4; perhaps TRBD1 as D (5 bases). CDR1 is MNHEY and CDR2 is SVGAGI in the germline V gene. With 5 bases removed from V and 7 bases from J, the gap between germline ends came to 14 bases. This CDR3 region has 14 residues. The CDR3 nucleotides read TGTGCCAGCAGTCGCGGGACCGGGGGTGAAAAACTGTTTTTT. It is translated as CASSRGTGGEKLFF.

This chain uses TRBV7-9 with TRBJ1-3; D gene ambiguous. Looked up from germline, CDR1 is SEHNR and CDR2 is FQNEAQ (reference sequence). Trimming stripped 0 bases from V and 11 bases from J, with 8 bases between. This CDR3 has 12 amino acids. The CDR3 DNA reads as TGTGCCAGCAGCTTAGCAGCCAACCCCATATATTTT. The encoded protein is CASSLAANPIYF.

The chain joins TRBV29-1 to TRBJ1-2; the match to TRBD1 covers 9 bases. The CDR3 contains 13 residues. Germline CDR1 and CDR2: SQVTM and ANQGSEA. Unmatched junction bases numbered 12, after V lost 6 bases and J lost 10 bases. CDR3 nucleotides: TGCAGCGTCGATGGGACAGGGAGGGAATTCTACACCTTC. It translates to CSVDGTGREFYTF.

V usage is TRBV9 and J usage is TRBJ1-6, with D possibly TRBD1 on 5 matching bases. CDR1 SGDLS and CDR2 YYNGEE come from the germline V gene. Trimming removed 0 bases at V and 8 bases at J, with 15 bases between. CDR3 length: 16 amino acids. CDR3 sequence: CASSVAGQGEDSPLHF. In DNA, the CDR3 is TGTGCCAGCAGCGTAGCGGGCCAGGGTGAAGATTCACCCCTCCACTTT.

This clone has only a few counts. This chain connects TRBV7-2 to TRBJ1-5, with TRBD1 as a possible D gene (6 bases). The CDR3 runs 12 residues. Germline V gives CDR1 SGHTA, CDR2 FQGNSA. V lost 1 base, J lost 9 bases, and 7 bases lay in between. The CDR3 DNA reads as TGTGCCAGCAGCTTAGTCAGGGGGCCCCAGCATTTT. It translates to CASSLVRGPQHF.

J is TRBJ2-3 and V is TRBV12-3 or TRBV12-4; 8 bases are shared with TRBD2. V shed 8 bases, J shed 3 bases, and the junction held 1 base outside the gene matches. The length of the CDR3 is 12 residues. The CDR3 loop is CASAGGTDTQYF. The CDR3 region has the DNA TGTGCCAGCGCGGGGGGTACAGATACGCAGTATTTT.

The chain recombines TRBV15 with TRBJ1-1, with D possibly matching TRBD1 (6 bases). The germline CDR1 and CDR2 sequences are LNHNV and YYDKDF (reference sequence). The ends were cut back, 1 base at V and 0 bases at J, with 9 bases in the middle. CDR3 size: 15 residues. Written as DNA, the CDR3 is TGTGCCACCAGCAGAGGACAGGCAATGAACACTGAAGCTTTCTTT. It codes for CATSRGQAMNTEAFF.

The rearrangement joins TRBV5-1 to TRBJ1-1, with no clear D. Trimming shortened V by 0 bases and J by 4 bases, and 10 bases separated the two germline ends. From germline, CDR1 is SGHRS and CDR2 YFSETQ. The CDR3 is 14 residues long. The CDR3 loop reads CASSLGGDGTEAFF. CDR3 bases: TGCGCCAGCAGCTTGGGGGGAGACGGCACTGAAGCTTTCTTT.

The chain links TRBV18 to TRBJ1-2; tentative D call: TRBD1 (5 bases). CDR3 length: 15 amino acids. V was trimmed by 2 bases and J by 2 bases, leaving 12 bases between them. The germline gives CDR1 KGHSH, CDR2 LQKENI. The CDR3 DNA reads TGTGCCAGCTCACCAATCGGGGGGTCAAACTATGGCTACACCTTC. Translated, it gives CASSPIGGSNYGYTF. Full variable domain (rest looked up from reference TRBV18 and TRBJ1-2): NAGVMQNPRHLVRRRGQEARLRCSPMKGHSHVYWYRQLPEEGLKFMVYLQKENIIDESGMPKERFSAEFPKEGPSILRIQQVVRGDSAAYFCASSPIGGSNYGYTFGSGTRLTVV.

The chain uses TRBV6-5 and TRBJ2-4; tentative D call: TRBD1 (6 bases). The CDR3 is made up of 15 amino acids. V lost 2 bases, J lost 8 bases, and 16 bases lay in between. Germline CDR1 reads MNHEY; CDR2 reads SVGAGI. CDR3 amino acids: CASSYGLAGVDIQYF. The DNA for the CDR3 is TGTGCCAGCAGTTACGGCCTGGCAGGGGTAGACATTCAGTACTTC.

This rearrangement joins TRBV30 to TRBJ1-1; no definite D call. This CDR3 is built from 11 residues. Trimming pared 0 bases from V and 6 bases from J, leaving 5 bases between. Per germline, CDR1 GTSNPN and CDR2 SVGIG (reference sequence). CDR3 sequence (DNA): TGTGCCTGGAGTGTACATGCTGAAGCTTTCTTT. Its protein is CAWSVHAEAFF.

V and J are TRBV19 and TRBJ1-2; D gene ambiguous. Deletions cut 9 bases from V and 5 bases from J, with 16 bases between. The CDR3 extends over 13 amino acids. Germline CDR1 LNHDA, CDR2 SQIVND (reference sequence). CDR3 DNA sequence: TGTGCCAGCCGGGAGGCAGGCTTGTATGGCTACACCTTC. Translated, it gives CASREAGLYGYTF.

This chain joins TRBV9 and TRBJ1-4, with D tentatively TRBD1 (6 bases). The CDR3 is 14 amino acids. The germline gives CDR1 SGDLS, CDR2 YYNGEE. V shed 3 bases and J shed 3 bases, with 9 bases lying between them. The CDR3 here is CASSGGQPNEKLFF. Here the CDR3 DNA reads TGTGCCAGCAGCGGCGGACAGCCTAATGAAAAACTGTTTTTT.

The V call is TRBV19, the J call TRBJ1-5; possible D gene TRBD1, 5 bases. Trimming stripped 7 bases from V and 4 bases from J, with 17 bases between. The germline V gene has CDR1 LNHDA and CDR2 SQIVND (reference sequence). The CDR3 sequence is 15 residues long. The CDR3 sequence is CASTRGGVGNQPQHF. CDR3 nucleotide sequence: TGTGCCAGTACCCGGGGGGGGGTAGGGAATCAGCCCCAGCATTTT.

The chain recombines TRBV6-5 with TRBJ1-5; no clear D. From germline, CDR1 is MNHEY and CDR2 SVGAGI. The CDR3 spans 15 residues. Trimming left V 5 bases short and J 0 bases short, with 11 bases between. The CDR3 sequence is CASSKTGYSNQPQHF. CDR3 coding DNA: TGTGCCAGCAGTAAGACGGGGTATAGCAATCAGCCCCAGCATTTT.

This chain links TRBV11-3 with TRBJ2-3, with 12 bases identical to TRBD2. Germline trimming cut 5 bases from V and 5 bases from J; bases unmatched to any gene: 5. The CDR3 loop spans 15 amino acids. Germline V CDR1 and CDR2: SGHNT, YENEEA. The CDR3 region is CASSPSGGAIDTQYF. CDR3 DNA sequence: TGTGCCAGCAGCCCTAGCGGGGGGGCCATAGATACGCAGTATTTT.

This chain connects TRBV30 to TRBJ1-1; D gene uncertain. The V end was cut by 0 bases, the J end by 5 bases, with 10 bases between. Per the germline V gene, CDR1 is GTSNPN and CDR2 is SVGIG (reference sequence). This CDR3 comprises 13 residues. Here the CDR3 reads CAWSVQSGTEAFF. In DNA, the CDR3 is TGTGCCTGGAGTGTACAATCCGGGACTGAAGCTTTCTTT.

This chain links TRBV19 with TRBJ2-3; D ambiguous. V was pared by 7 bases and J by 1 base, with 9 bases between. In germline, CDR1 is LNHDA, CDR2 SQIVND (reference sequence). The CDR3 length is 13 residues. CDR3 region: CASKSLGTDTQYF. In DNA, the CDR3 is TGTGCCAGTAAGAGTTTGGGCACAGATACGCAGTATTTT.

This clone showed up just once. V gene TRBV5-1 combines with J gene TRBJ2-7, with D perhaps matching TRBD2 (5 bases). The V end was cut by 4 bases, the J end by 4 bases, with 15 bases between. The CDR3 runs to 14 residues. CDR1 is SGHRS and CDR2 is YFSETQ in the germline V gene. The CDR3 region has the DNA TGCGCCAGCAGCGTGGCCCGGGGAGATTACGAGCAGTACTTC. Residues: CASSVARGDYEQYF.

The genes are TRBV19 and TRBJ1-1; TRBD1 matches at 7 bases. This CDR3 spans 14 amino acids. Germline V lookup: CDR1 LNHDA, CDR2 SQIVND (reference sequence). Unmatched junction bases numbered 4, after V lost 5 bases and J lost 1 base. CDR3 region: CASSRDSPNTEAFF. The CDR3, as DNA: TGTGCCAGTAGTCGGGACAGCCCGAACACTGAAGCTTTCTTT.